Listed below are T cell receptor beta chains from one sample, sequenced in a study of identical twins. One entry per CDR3 protein, called by TCRdb with MiXCR from the 5' RACE reads. Of nearly 250,000 distinct CDR3 sequences detected, roughly 7% appear once; the ten largest clones hold more than 3%. These same data were also listed under a study on yellow fever vaccine responses in identical twins.

The specimen was memory (CD45RO+) T cells sorted from blood. The receptors come from a woman aged 18-30 years in good health. CDR3s include the opening cysteine and the closing phenylalanine or tryptophan. Fields, in order: clone size, V gene, J gene, D gene, CDR3 protein, CDR3 DNA. D genes are given only for firm matches. Not all rows give a size; the values are once, few, many and, for expanded clones, a class.

many	TRBV7-2	TRBJ1-6	TRBD1	CASSFGTATYNSPLHF	TGTGCCAGCAGCTTCGGGACAGCTACTTATAATTCACCCCTCCACTTT
many	TRBV5-6	TRBJ2-1	TRBD1	CASSLGGRGRLNEQFF	TGTGCCAGCAGCTTGGGGGGTAGGGGGCGTCTGAATGAGCAGTTCTTC
.	TRBV3-1	TRBJ2-3	.	CASSSRDARTDTQYF	TGTGCCAGCAGCAGCCGGGACGCAAGAACAGATACGCAGTATTTT
few	TRBV20-1	TRBJ1-2	TRBD1	CSASRTGGRDGYTF	TGCAGTGCTAGTAGGACAGGGGGCAGAGATGGCTACACCTTC
few	TRBV15	TRBJ1-1	.	CATSRDRMNTEAFF	TGTGCCACCAGCAGAGATAGGATGAACACTGAAGCTTTCTTT
many	TRBV5-1	TRBJ2-2	.	CASSSQGTGELFF	TGCGCCAGCAGCTCCCAGGGCACCGGGGAGCTGTTTTTT
many	TRBV20-1	TRBJ1-2	.	CSASGVWDYGYTF	TGCAGTGCTTCAGGGGTATGGGACTATGGCTACACCTTC
.	TRBV24-1	TRBJ1-2	TRBD1	CATSDQRGQNGYTF	TGTGCCACCAGTGACCAAAGGGGGCAGAATGGCTACACCTTC
few	TRBV7-2	TRBJ1-5	TRBD1	CASSPGQKNQPQHF	TGTGCCAGCAGCCCGGGACAGAAAAATCAGCCCCAGCATTTT
few	TRBV9	TRBJ2-7	.	CASSVGGDVSGYEQYF	TGTGCCAGCAGCGTAGGGGGGGACGTTTCGGGCTACGAGCAGTACTTC
few	TRBV3-1	TRBJ1-6	TRBD1	CASSQGQGGYSPLHF	TGTGCCAGCAGCCAAGGACAGGGCGGTTATTCACCCCTCCACTTT
many	TRBV10-2	TRBJ2-3	TRBD2	CASRYSLAGNSDTQYF	TGCGCCAGCAGATACTCACTAGCGGGGAATTCAGATACGCAGTATTTT
many	TRBV10-3	TRBJ1-2	.	CAISTDSLYGYTF	TGTGCCATCAGTACCGACAGCCTCTATGGCTACACCTTC
few	TRBV5-6	TRBJ1-2	.	CASSSQGTGYGYTF	TGTGCCAGCAGCTCACAGGGAACAGGCTATGGCTACACCTTC
.	TRBV5-1	TRBJ2-7	TRBD2	CASSTSGTSSYEQYF	TGCGCCAGCAGCACCTCCGGGACTAGCTCCTACGAGCAGTACTTC
.	TRBV27	TRBJ2-3	TRBD1	CASNQGQGADTQYF	TGTGCCAGCAACCAGGGACAGGGCGCAGATACGCAGTATTTT
few	TRBV7-6	TRBJ1-6	.	CASSLDGRPNSPLHF	TGTGCCAGCAGCTTAGATGGCAGGCCTAATTCACCCCTCCACTTT
few	TRBV14	TRBJ2-3	TRBD1	CASTRSGTAPGQDTQYF	TGTGCCAGCACCAGAAGTGGGACAGCCCCCGGGCAAGATACGCAGTATTTT
many	TRBV29-1	TRBJ2-1	.	CSVTPQGYSEQFF	TGCAGCGTGACACCCCAGGGTTATAGTGAGCAGTTCTTC
.	TRBV20-1	TRBJ2-1	TRBD2	CSVPLAGGNEQFF	TGCAGTGTTCCACTAGCGGGAGGAAATGAGCAGTTCTTC
.	TRBV20-1	TRBJ2-2	TRBD2	CSASRLAGDTGELFF	TGCAGTGCTAGTAGACTAGCGGGAGATACCGGGGAGCTGTTTTTT
.	TRBV6-1	TRBJ2-7	TRBD1	CASSRTGGGNPSGQYF	TGTGCCAGCAGCCGTACAGGGGGCGGGAATCCGAGCGGGCAGTACTTC
few	TRBV3-1	TRBJ2-1	.	CASSPGLEVEQFF	TGTGCCAGCAGCCCAGGACTGGAGGTTGAGCAGTTCTTC
few	TRBV6-5	TRBJ2-7	TRBD1	CASSYQQGTFNPYEQYF	TGTGCCAGCAGTTATCAACAGGGGACCTTCAACCCCTACGAGCAGTACTTC
many	TRBV7-9	TRBJ2-1	.	CASSPRDSPNEQFF	TGTGCCAGCAGCCCGAGGGACTCCCCCAATGAGCAGTTCTTC
.	TRBV7-6	TRBJ2-1	TRBD2	CASSLVLPPLAGVTYNEQFF	TGTGCCAGCAGCTTAGTTCTGCCCCCCCTAGCGGGGGTCACCTACAATGAGCAGTTCTTC
.	TRBV10-3	TRBJ2-3	TRBD1	CAISRTGAQKSSTDTQYF	TGTGCCATCAGTAGGACAGGGGCCCAAAAATCTAGCACAGATACGCAGTATTTT
many	TRBV12-3/TRBV12-4	TRBJ1-6	.	CASIPSGISSPLHF	TGTGCCAGCATCCCCTCGGGCATTAGCTCACCCCTCCACTTT
.	TRBV4-1	TRBJ2-2	TRBD1	CASSLPWTGVGELFF	TGCGCCAGCAGCCTACCTTGGACAGGGGTCGGGGAGCTGTTTTTT
many	TRBV18	TRBJ2-7	.	CASSPDFREQYF	TGTGCCAGCTCACCAGATTTTCGGGAGCAGTACTTC
many	TRBV7-2	TRBJ2-3	.	CASSLAGHTTDTQYF	TGTGCCAGCAGCTTAGCGGGACATACCACAGATACGCAGTATTTT
many	TRBV20-1	TRBJ2-1	.	CSAIGGFRNNEQFF	TGCAGTGCAATTGGGGGTTTCCGAAACAATGAGCAGTTCTTC
.	TRBV6-1	TRBJ1-1	TRBD1	CASSLQGAMNTEAFF	TGTGCCAGCAGTCTCCAGGGGGCCATGAACACTGAAGCTTTCTTT
few	TRBV6-1	TRBJ2-3	.	CASTAGSGSADTQYF	TGTGCCAGCACGGCAGGGAGTGGATCGGCAGATACGCAGTATTTT
.	TRBV5-6	TRBJ2-2	.	CASSPGLLSGELFF	TGTGCCAGCAGCCCCGGGCTCCTCAGCGGGGAGCTGTTTTTT
.	TRBV3-1	TRBJ1-6	.	CASSPPLGWALHF	TGTGCCAGCAGCCCGCCCCTGGGGTGGGCCCTCCACTTT
many	TRBV7-2	TRBJ2-2	TRBD2	CASSFRGGRGELFF	TGTGCCAGCAGCTTCCGGGGGGGGCGCGGGGAGCTGTTTTTT
many	TRBV20-1	TRBJ2-7	TRBD2	CSASRPGLAYEQYF	TGCAGTGCTAGCCGCCCGGGACTAGCCTACGAGCAGTACTTC
few	TRBV12-3/TRBV12-4	TRBJ1-6	.	CASSFGGYNSPLHF	TGTGCCAGCAGTTTTGGAGGGTATAATTCACCCCTCCACTTT
many	TRBV12-3/TRBV12-4	TRBJ2-1	.	CASSLAGGPEEQFF	TGTGCCAGCAGTTTAGCGGGGGGGCCGGAAGAGCAGTTCTTC
many	TRBV10-3	TRBJ2-3	.	CAISATDTQYF	TGTGCCATCAGTGCCACAGATACGCAGTATTTT
.	TRBV12-3/TRBV12-4	TRBJ2-3	.	CASSFGGDTQYF	TGTGCCAGCAGTTTTGGGGGGGATACGCAGTATTTT
many	TRBV29-1	TRBJ2-7	TRBD2	CSVNYGLAGGGEQYF	TGCAGCGTGAACTACGGACTAGCGGGAGGCGGCGAGCAGTACTTC
many	TRBV19	TRBJ1-5	.	CASSRGTGADSNQPQHF	TGTGCCAGTAGTAGGGGGACGGGAGCCGATAGCAATCAGCCCCAGCATTTT
many	TRBV11-1	TRBJ2-3	TRBD2	CASSPGLGGPDTQYF	TGTGCCAGCAGCCCCGGACTAGGAGGCCCAGATACGCAGTATTTT
few	TRBV2	TRBJ2-3	.	CASSGRDTGTDTQYF	TGTGCCAGCAGTGGCCGGGACACAGGCACAGATACGCAGTATTTT
many	TRBV10-3	TRBJ2-7	.	CAISEGVEFYEQYF	TGTGCCATCAGTGAGGGGGTCGAGTTCTACGAGCAGTACTTC
.	TRBV27	TRBJ1-1	TRBD1	CASSTTGMGEAFF	TGTGCCAGCAGTACGACAGGGATGGGTGAAGCTTTCTTT
many	TRBV7-6	TRBJ2-2	.	CASSFGAPANTGELFF	TGTGCCAGCAGCTTCGGAGCACCCGCGAACACCGGGGAGCTGTTTTTT
.	TRBV11-3	TRBJ2-1	TRBD2	CASSSRGSGSSYNEQFF	TGTGCCAGCAGCTCCCGGGGTAGCGGGAGCTCCTACAATGAGCAGTTCTTC
many	TRBV20-1	TRBJ1-1	.	CSARVSEAFF	TGCAGTGCTAGAGTTTCTGAAGCTTTCTTT
many	TRBV12-3/TRBV12-4	TRBJ1-2	.	CASSLGGARGYGYTF	TGTGCCAGCAGTTTAGGGGGGGCGCGGGGCTATGGCTACACCTTC
few	TRBV2	TRBJ1-4	.	CASSPSGGTSEKLFF	TGTGCCAGCAGTCCGAGTGGGGGAACTAGTGAAAAACTGTTTTTT
few	TRBV27	TRBJ1-5	.	CTSSLLSSNQPQHF	TGCACCAGCAGTTTATTGAGTAGCAATCAGCCCCAGCATTTT
.	TRBV7-6	TRBJ2-5	.	CASSRSETQYF	TGTGCCAGCAGTCGCTCGGAGACCCAGTACTTC
few	TRBV27	TRBJ1-5	.	CASSFRVGQPQHF	TGTGCCAGCAGTTTTAGGGTAGGTCAGCCCCAGCATTTT
few	TRBV7-8	TRBJ1-5	TRBD1	CASSGDSGDQPQHF	TGTGCCAGCAGCGGGGACAGCGGTGATCAGCCCCAGCATTTT
.	TRBV11-2	TRBJ2-6	.	CASSLPSTWVSGANVLTF	TGTGCCAGCAGCCTTCCCTCGACTTGGGTCTCTGGGGCCAACGTCCTGACTTTC
many	TRBV7-8	TRBJ2-1	TRBD1	CASSLDRAYNEQFF	TGTGCCAGCAGCTTGGACAGGGCCTACAATGAGCAGTTCTTC
many	TRBV12-3/TRBV12-4	TRBJ2-5	.	CASSLLYQETQYF	TGTGCCAGCAGTTTACTGTACCAAGAGACCCAGTACTTC